This T cell receptor beta chain was sequenced during a study of T cell responses to AZD1222 COVID-19 vaccine. Study-level points and caveats: Baseline seropositives among AZD1222 recipients totaled only six. The span of vaccine-associated CD4 TCRs extended across spike, with dominance at 160-218 and 743-854.

The V gene lost 5 bases and the J gene lost 6 bases, with 10 bases spanning the gap. There are 12 residues in the CDR3. Germline V lookup: CDR1 SGHVS, CDR2 FQNEAQ. About this clone itself: The antigen is undetermined.

Generated by immunoSEQ multiplex PCR, the TCRdb table keeps only in-frame clones and is missing some. The sample holds about 120,000 clones, approximately 88% seen once. The clonotype originates from an adult in good health. The chain uses TRBV7-8 and TRBJ1-1, with D possibly being TRBD1 (5 bases). The sample consisted of peripheral blood, taken on day 0 of AZD1222 vaccination. For the CDR3, the DNA is TGTGCCAGCAGCCCCGGGGGTTCTGAAGCTTTCTTT. The encoded protein is CASSPGGSEAFF.